The rows below give T cell receptor beta chains drawn from one sample of a study of CD8+CD57+ T cells in acquired aplastic anemia. TCRdb independently ran MiXCR on the reads; one entry per CDR3 protein. The sample has roughly 180,000 distinct CDR3 sequences; almost 50% are singletons. The specimen was sorted CD4+, CD8+, or CD8+CD57+ T cells (not recorded which) from PBMCs. Receptors originate from a human donor with aplastic anemia. Both conserved end residues are part of each CDR3. D genes are given only for firm matches. Only part of the rows carry a size: once, few, many, or a class if the clone is expanded.

size: many; V: TRBV2; D: .; J: TRBJ2-3; DNA: TGTGCCAGCACCCCCGGGTCGCGCACAGATACGCAGTATTTT; CDR3: CASTPGSRTDTQYF
size: .; V: TRBV20-1; D: .; J: TRBJ2-5; DNA: TGCAGTGCTAAAAGCGGTCAAGAGACCCAGTACTTC; CDR3: CSAKSGQETQYF
size: few; V: TRBV14; D: .; J: TRBJ2-1; DNA: TGTGCCAGCAGCCAAGAATGGGGGGTTTCCTACAATGAGCAGTTCTTC; CDR3: CASSQEWGVSYNEQFF
size: few; V: TRBV4-1; D: .; J: TRBJ2-4; DNA: TGCGCCAGCAGCCATGAAAACCTAAGGCTAGCCAAAAACATTCAGTACTTC; CDR3: CASSHENLRLAKNIQYF
size: .; V: TRBV29-1; D: .; J: TRBJ2-1; DNA: TGCAGCGCGACCGTCGGTGTCAATGAGCAGTTCTTC; CDR3: CSATVGVNEQFF
size: many; V: TRBV7-9; D: .; J: TRBJ1-6; DNA: TGTGCCAGCAGCTTAGGGGAAACTTCACCCCTCCACTTT; CDR3: CASSLGETSPLHF
size: .; V: TRBV11-1; D: .; J: TRBJ2-6; DNA: TGTGCCAGCAGTGGGACCTCTGGGGCCAACGTCCTGACTTTC; CDR3: CASSGTSGANVLTF
size: many; V: TRBV7-6; D: .; J: TRBJ1-1; DNA: TGTGCCAGCAGTCCCAGTGCGCGGGACACTGAAGCTTTCTTT; CDR3: CASSPSARDTEAFF
size: .; V: TRBV29-1; D: .; J: TRBJ2-7; DNA: TGCAGCGTCGAAGCAGTAGGGGAGACGTCCTACGAGCAGTACTTC; CDR3: CSVEAVGETSYEQYF
size: .; V: TRBV5-6; D: TRBD1; J: TRBJ1-5; DNA: TGTGCCAGCAGCGACAGGGGGCTATACAATCAGCCCCAGCATTTT; CDR3: CASSDRGLYNQPQHF
size: .; V: TRBV12-3/TRBV12-4; D: .; J: TRBJ1-3; DNA: TGTGCCAGCACTGCCCTGGGTGGAAACACCATATATTTT; CDR3: CASTALGGNTIYF
size: few; V: TRBV7-6; D: .; J: TRBJ2-7; DNA: TGTGCCAGCAGCTTAGTGTTGAACGAGCAGTACTTC; CDR3: CASSLVLNEQYF
size: many; V: TRBV29-1; D: .; J: TRBJ2-1; DNA: TGCAGCGTTGAGGGGGAGGGGGGGACCCTTACCTACAATGAGCAGTTCTTC; CDR3: CSVEGEGGTLTYNEQFF
size: .; V: TRBV10-3; D: TRBD2; J: TRBJ2-7; DNA: TGTGCCATCAGTGAAAGTCGCGGGGGGGCTCTGGGGCAGTACTTC; CDR3: CAISESRGGALGQYF
size: many; V: TRBV14; D: TRBD1; J: TRBJ2-5; DNA: TGTGCCAGCAGCCAAATCCCTAAGACAGGGGGCTTTTGGGAGACCCAGTACTTC; CDR3: CASSQIPKTGGFWETQYF
size: few; V: TRBV30; D: .; J: TRBJ2-7; DNA: TGTGCCTGGAGTGTACGCGGGGCCGAGCAGTACTTC; CDR3: CAWSVRGAEQYF
size: once; V: TRBV14; D: .; J: TRBJ1-6; DNA: TGTGCCAGCAGCAATACCGGGACACCATATAATTCACCCCTCCACTTT; CDR3: CASSNTGTPYNSPLHF
size: .; V: TRBV24-1; D: .; J: TRBJ1-5; DNA: TGTGCCACCAGTGCTAGAGATCGCCCTCCTAGCAATCAGCCCCAGCATTTT; CDR3: CATSARDRPPSNQPQHF
size: many; V: TRBV6-5; D: .; J: TRBJ1-1; DNA: TGTGCCAGCAGTTACCTGGGGGCGCGGAACACTGAAGCTTTCTTT; CDR3: CASSYLGARNTEAFF
size: few; V: TRBV2; D: .; J: TRBJ2-7; DNA: TGTGCCAGCAGTTACTTCATCTACGAGCAGTACTTC; CDR3: CASSYFIYEQYF
size: few; V: TRBV2; D: .; J: TRBJ2-2; DNA: TGTGCCAGCATGAAGGGACATGATGTGACCGGGGAGCTGTTTTTT; CDR3: CASMKGHDVTGELFF
size: once; V: TRBV7-9; D: TRBD2; J: TRBJ2-7; DNA: TGTGCCAGCAGACTTAGCGGGGGGTACGAGCAGTACTTC; CDR3: CASRLSGGYEQYF
size: many; V: TRBV2; D: TRBD1; J: TRBJ1-6; DNA: TGTGCCAGCAGTGAAGAGGGGGCGACCTATAATTCACCCCTCCACTTT; CDR3: CASSEEGATYNSPLHF
size: few; V: TRBV6-2/TRBV6-3; D: TRBD2; J: TRBJ2-3; DNA: TGTGCCAGCAGTTACTCGGGCTTAGGACTAGCGGGGGCTAGCACAGATACGCAGTATTTT; CDR3: CASSYSGLGLAGASTDTQYF
size: once; V: TRBV7-6; D: TRBD1; J: TRBJ1-1; DNA: TGTGCCAGCAGCTTAGATGCGACAGGGGAGAACACTGAAGCTTTCTTT; CDR3: CASSLDATGENTEAFF
size: few; V: TRBV24-1; D: TRBD2; J: TRBJ2-3; DNA: TGTGCCACCAGTGGGGTAGCGGGAGACACAGATACGCAGTATTTT; CDR3: CATSGVAGDTDTQYF
size: .; V: TRBV20-1; D: TRBD1; J: TRBJ1-2; DNA: TGCAGTGCAGCAGGGGGCTTTTACTATGGCTACACCTTC; CDR3: CSAAGGFYYGYTF
size: .; V: TRBV2; D: TRBD1; J: TRBJ2-2; DNA: TGTGCCAGCAGTGAGGACAGGGTGGCCGGGGAGCTGTTTTTT; CDR3: CASSEDRVAGELFF
size: few; V: TRBV20-1; D: TRBD2; J: TRBJ2-3; DNA: TGCAGTGCTAGAGTGGGGGGACTAGCGGGGGGGATTAGCACAGATACGCAGTATTTT; CDR3: CSARVGGLAGGISTDTQYF
size: few; V: TRBV2; D: .; J: TRBJ1-3; DNA: TGTGCCAGCAAAATAACCGGAAACACCATATATTTT; CDR3: CASKITGNTIYF
size: .; V: TRBV24-1; D: .; J: TRBJ2-1; DNA: TGTGCCACCAAGGGAGTCTACAATGAGCAGTTCTTC; CDR3: CATKGVYNEQFF
size: many; V: TRBV14; D: .; J: TRBJ2-7; DNA: TGTGCCAGCAGCCAAGATCGCTGGCTAGCAATTGACGAGCAGTACTTC; CDR3: CASSQDRWLAIDEQYF
size: .; V: TRBV4-1; D: .; J: TRBJ2-2; DNA: TGTGCCAGCAGCCATCACCCGAAAGTGAACACCGGGGAGCTGTTTTTT; CDR3: CASSHHPKVNTGELFF
size: many; V: TRBV24-1; D: TRBD1; J: TRBJ2-3; DNA: TGTGCCACCAGTGTGAGGACAGGGGGGCCAGATACGCAGTATTTT; CDR3: CATSVRTGGPDTQYF
size: .; V: TRBV5-1; D: TRBD1; J: TRBJ1-4; DNA: TGCGCCAGCAGTCCTGGACAGGGCGGGGGAGAAAAACTGTGTTTT; CDR3: CASSPGQGGGEKLCF
size: few; V: TRBV28; D: TRBD1; J: TRBJ2-3; DNA: TGTGCCAGCAGCACGGACAGGGGGAGCGGTGATACGCAGTATTTT; CDR3: CASSTDRGSGDTQYF
size: .; V: TRBV3-1; D: .; J: TRBJ2-4; DNA: TGTGCCAGCAGTTTCTGGGACACGATGCTAGCCAAAAACATTCAGTACTTC; CDR3: CASSFWDTMLAKNIQYF
size: .; V: TRBV20-1; D: .; J: TRBJ2-7; DNA: TGCAGTGCTAGAGGGGGGGCAGGCTCCTACGAGCAGTACTTC; CDR3: CSARGGAGSYEQYF
size: .; V: TRBV2; D: .; J: TRBJ1-2; DNA: TGTGCCAGCAGTGAAGCGCTGACAGTCTATGGCTACACCTTC; CDR3: CASSEALTVYGYTF
size: .; V: TRBV27; D: TRBD1; J: TRBJ2-3; DNA: TGTGCCAGCAGTTTAAGGACAGGGGGCACAGATACGCAGTATTTT; CDR3: CASSLRTGGTDTQYF